The 15 T cell receptor beta chains given below trace back to one sample, sequenced in a study of blood T cell repertoires in COVID-19. The data were produced by immunoSEQ multiplex PCR, yet TCRdb's version contains in-frame clones alone and is incomplete. The repertoire holds about 120,000 clones, with more than 75% as singletons. The specimen was peripheral blood. Receptors originate from a middle-aged man with acute or convalescent COVID-19.

In its sample, this clone was seen once. This chain joins TRBV6-5 and TRBJ1-2; D is perhaps TRBD1 (5 bases). V lost 0 bases to trimming and J lost 6 bases, with 14 bases between them. The CDR3 is 15 residues long. The germline gives CDR1 MNHEY, CDR2 SVGAGI. DNA for the CDR3: TGTGCCAGCAGTTACTCGGTGCAGGGAGGGAATGGCTACACCTTC. Translating gives CASSYSVQGGNGYTF.

The rearrangement uses TRBV5-1 and TRBJ2-7; 9 nucleotides line up with TRBD1. The CDR3 is 16 amino acids. Looked up from germline, CDR1 is SGHRS and CDR2 is YFSETQ. V shed 4 bases and J 4 bases; nucleotides not matched to a gene: 12. The CDR3 bases are TGCGCCAGCAGCAAGGGGACAGGGAGTTCATTGTACGAGCAGTACTTC. As protein: CASSKGTGSSLYEQYF.

The V gene is TRBV11-2, the J gene TRBJ2-2; maybe TRBD2 (5 bases). Trimming removed 5 bases at V and 6 bases at J, with 19 bases between. Germline loops: CDR1 SGHAT, CDR2 FQNNGV. The CDR3 runs to 16 residues. The CDR3 loop is CASSPIGVGGAGELFF. In DNA, the CDR3 is TGTGCCAGCAGCCCTATCGGGGTAGGAGGAGCCGGGGAGCTGTTTTTT.

V and J are TRBV18 and TRBJ2-7, with a weak D call TRBD2 (6 bases). The V end lost 2 bases, the J end lost 6 bases, and 11 bases lay between the germline ends. CDR1 is KGHSH and CDR2 is LQKENI in the germline V gene. The CDR3 length is 13 residues. CDR3 nucleotides: TGTGCCAGCTCACCAACGACTAGTACCGAGCAGTACTTC. Encoded protein: CASSPTTSTEQYF.

The gene calls are TRBV24-1 and TRBJ2-7; D is possibly TRBD1 (6 bases). Germline CDR1 KGHDR, CDR2 SFDVKD. Trimming took 4 bases from V and 2 from J, leaving 17 bases between them. CDR3 length: 16 amino acids. The CDR3, as DNA: TGTGCCACCAGTGAGCCGGACAGTGAGCCCCCCTACGAGCAGTACTTC. Translating gives CATSEPDSEPPYEQYF.

The rearrangement links TRBV6-5 to TRBJ2-7; 9 bases agree with TRBD1. The CDR3 sequence is 15 residues long. Germline CDR1 is MNHEY and CDR2 is SVGAGI. The V gene end was trimmed by 8 bases and the J gene end by 0 bases; junction bases not matched to a gene: 8. In DNA form, the CDR3 reads TGTGCCAGCTCTGAGACAGGGGGTTTCTCCTACGAGCAGTACTTC. Translating gives CASSETGGFSYEQYF.

This chain joins TRBV19 and TRBJ2-7, with 10 bases fitting TRBD1. CDR1 and CDR2 from the germline V gene are LNHDA and SQIVND (reference sequence). V lost 6 bases, J lost 4 bases, and 9 bases stayed unmatched. The CDR3 contains 15 residues. In DNA form, the CDR3 reads TGTGCCAGTAGCCGCGGACAGGGGGGCTATTACGAGCAGTACTTC. It encodes CASSRGQGGYYEQYF.

The chain joins TRBV29-1 to TRBJ1-2; weak D call: TRBD1 (5 bases). The V gene lost 3 bases and the J gene lost 4 bases, with 15 bases spanning the gap. CDR1 SQVTM and CDR2 ANQGSEA come from the germline V gene. CDR3 length: 14 amino acids. The CDR3 loop is CSVDPQGGLYGYTF. The CDR3 bases are TGCAGCGTTGATCCGCAGGGAGGCCTCTATGGCTACACCTTC.

The CDR3 sequence: CASSEGDGYEQYF. The CDR3 DNA follows: TGTGCCAGCAGTGAAGGAGATGGCTACGAGCAGTACTTC. The V gene is TRBV2, the J gene TRBJ2-7; D remains unclear. In germline, CDR1 is SNHLY, CDR2 FYNNEI. The germline V and J ends were trimmed by 1 base and 3 bases, with 7 bases remaining between them. The CDR3 is made up of 13 amino acids.

The chain uses TRBV6-2 or TRBV6-3 and TRBJ2-3, with D possibly TRBD1 on 6 matching bases. Germline CDR1 reads MNHEY; CDR2 reads SVGEGT. CDR3 length: 15 residues. Trimming took 2 bases from V and 0 from J, leaving 9 bases between them. DNA of the CDR3: TGTGCCAGCAGTTACGGGGGCGTCAGCACAGATACGCAGTATTTT. Translating it yields CASSYGGVSTDTQYF.

This clone was recorded once. The chain has TRBV5-1 and TRBJ2-5, with 12 bases lining up with TRBD1. This CDR3 has 15 amino acids. V gave up 3 bases and J gave up 6 bases; unmatched junction bases: 6. From germline, CDR1 is SGHRS and CDR2 YFSETQ. The CDR3 region is CASSSGTGGWKTQYF. In nucleotides, the CDR3 is TGCGCCAGCAGCTCCGGGACAGGGGGCTGGAAGACCCAGTACTTC.

V gene TRBV6-2 or TRBV6-3 combines with J gene TRBJ2-7, with TRBD2 identical over 8 bases. The V gene end was trimmed by 1 base and the J gene end by 5 bases; junction bases not matched to a gene: 4. The CDR3 loop spans 14 amino acids. The germline CDR1 and CDR2 sequences are MNHEY and SVGEGT. Written as DNA, the CDR3 is TGTGCCAGCAGTTACTTGCGGGGGGCCCACGAGCAGTACTTC. Translation: CASSYLRGAHEQYF.

The CDR3 is CSARQGNIQYF. The CDR3 DNA is TGCAGTGCTAGACAGGGAAACATTCAGTACTTC. This chain links TRBV20-1 with TRBJ2-4; maybe TRBD1 (5 bases). Germline values: CDR1 DFQATT, CDR2 SNEGSKA (reference sequence). This CDR3 comprises 11 residues. The germline V and J ends were trimmed by 2 bases and 6 bases, with 5 bases remaining between them.

This chain joins TRBV7-8 and TRBJ1-5; 7 bases fit TRBD1. This CDR3 contains 14 residues. CDR1 SGHVS and CDR2 FQNEAQ come from the germline V gene. Trimming cost V 6 bases and J 10 bases; bases outside gene matches: 12. This CDR3 is CASSFGTDFVPQHF. The CDR3 bases are TGTGCCAGCAGTTTCGGGACAGATTTTGTCCCCCAGCATTTT.

The CDR3: CASGDTGGQPQHF. CDR3 bases: TGCGCCAGCGGGGATACAGGGGGTCAGCCCCAGCATTTT. The gene calls are TRBV4-1 and TRBJ1-5; TRBD1 matches at 8 bases. The V segment lost 8 bases and the J segment 6 bases; nucleotides outside the gene matches: 6. Germline V lookup: CDR1 MGHRA, CDR2 YSYEKL. The CDR3 spans 13 residues.